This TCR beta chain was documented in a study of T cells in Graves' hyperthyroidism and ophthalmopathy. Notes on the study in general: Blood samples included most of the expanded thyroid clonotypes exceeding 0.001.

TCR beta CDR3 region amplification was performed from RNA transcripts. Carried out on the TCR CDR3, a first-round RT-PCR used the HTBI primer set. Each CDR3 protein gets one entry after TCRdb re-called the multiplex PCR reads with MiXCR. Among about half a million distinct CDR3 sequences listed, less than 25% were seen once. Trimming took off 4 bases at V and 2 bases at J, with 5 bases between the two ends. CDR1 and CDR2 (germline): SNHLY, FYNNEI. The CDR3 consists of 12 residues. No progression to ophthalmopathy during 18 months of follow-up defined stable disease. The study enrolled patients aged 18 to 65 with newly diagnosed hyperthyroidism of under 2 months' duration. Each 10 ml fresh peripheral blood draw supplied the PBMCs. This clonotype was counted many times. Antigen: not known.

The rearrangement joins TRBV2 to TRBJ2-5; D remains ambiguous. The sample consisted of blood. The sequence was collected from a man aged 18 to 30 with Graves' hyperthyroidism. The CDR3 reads CASSVSQETQYF. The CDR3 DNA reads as TGTGCCAGCAGTGTATCTCAAGAGACCCAGTACTTC.